A single sample gave rise to the 14 T cell receptor beta chains below, sequenced in a study of blood T cell repertoires in COVID-19. The table came from immunoSEQ multiplex PCR; TCRdb's copy has only in-frame clones and leaves some out. The top ten clones hold about 4.8% of a sample with about 250,000 clones, roughly four fifths of them seen once. The source material was peripheral blood. These receptors were taken from a woman aged 65 to 85 with acute or convalescent COVID-19.

The chain carries TRBV19 and TRBJ1-5; TRBD1 agrees at 7 bases. V was pared by 6 bases and J by 6 bases, with 14 bases of the junction left unmatched. CDR3 size: 16 residues. The germline gives CDR1 LNHDA, CDR2 SQIVND (reference sequence). CDR3 DNA sequence: TGTGCCAGTAGGTCGGCCCTACAAGGGGGCGGTCAGCCCCAGCATTTT. Protein: CASRSALQGGGQPQHF. The full variable domain, with the rest looked up from reference TRBV19 and TRBJ1-5, is DGGITQSPKYLFRKEGQNVTLSCEQNLNHDAMYWYRQDPGQGLRLIYYSQIVNDFQKGDIAEGYSVSREKKESFPLTVTSAQKNPTAFYLCASRSALQGGGQPQHFGDGTRLSIL.

This clone was seen once. The V and J genes are TRBV7-9 and TRBJ1-2; tentatively, D is TRBD1 (6 bases). V was clipped by 6 bases and J by 5 bases, with 19 bases between them. Germline assignment: CDR1 SEHNR and CDR2 FQNEAQ (reference sequence). The CDR3 length is 15 residues. CDR3 residues: CASSLDSRTMYGYTF. DNA of the CDR3: TGTGCCAGCAGTTTGGACAGCAGAACCATGTATGGCTACACCTTC.

CDR3 protein: CASSEDGRSDYGYTF. The CDR3 bases are TGTGCCAGCAGTGAAGATGGTCGGTCTGACTATGGCTACACCTTC. The chain recombines TRBV6-1 with TRBJ1-2; D is uncertain. The CDR3 totals 15 residues. The ends were cut back, 1 base at V and 3 bases at J, with 12 bases in the middle. CDR1 is MNHNS and CDR2 is SASEGT in the germline V gene.

This clone has more than one count but fewer than ten. In nucleotides, the CDR3 is TGTGCCAGCAGCCATACGACAGGGGGGCGGGCCACCGGGGAGCTGTTTTTT. Its protein is CASSHTTGGRATGELFF. The chain is built from TRBV3-1 (or the pseudogene TRBV3-2) and TRBJ2-2; 9 positions match TRBD1. This CDR3 contains 17 residues. V gave up 3 bases and J gave up 4 bases; unmatched junction bases: 9. Looked up from germline, CDR1 is LGHDT and CDR2 is YNNKEL (reference sequence).

This clone was seen a handful of times. This chain's CDR3 is CASSPAGSYNEQFF. The CDR3 nucleotides read TGCGCCAGCAGCCCCGCGGGCTCCTACAATGAGCAGTTCTTC. J is TRBJ2-1 and V is TRBV4-3, with D perhaps matching TRBD2 (5 bases). The CDR3 spans 14 residues. Between the trimmed V and J ends, which lost 4 bases and 0 bases, there was a span of 7 bases. The germline V gene has CDR1 LGHNA and CDR2 YSLEER.

The chain employs TRBV10-3 and TRBJ1-2; 7 bases agree with TRBD1. The CDR3 length is 15 residues. The V and J ends lost 3 bases and 4 bases, in that order; junction bases with no gene match: 8. CDR1 is ENHRY, CDR2 SYGVKD, per germline. CDR3 in DNA: TGTGCCATCAGTGACTTCGGGGGACAGATCTATGGCTACACCTTC. It codes for CAISDFGGQIYGYTF.

The chain recombines TRBV7-2 with TRBJ1-1, with a possible D match to TRBD1 (5 bases). CDR1 is SGHTA, CDR2 FQGNSA, per germline. This CDR3 spans 16 amino acids. V lost 1 base, J lost 0 bases, and 12 bases lay in between. The CDR3 DNA sequence: TGTGCCAGCAGCTTAGGGGGCGCGGTGGTGAACACTGAAGCTTTCTTT. This translates into CASSLGGAVVNTEAFF.

V is TRBV7-2 and J is TRBJ1-6; a weak D match, TRBD1 (6 bases). The CDR3 sequence is 14 residues long. The V gene's germline CDR1 is SGHTA and CDR2 FQGNSA. The V gene lost 4 bases and the J gene lost 6 bases, with 10 bases spanning the gap. The CDR3 protein is CASSSDSPNSPLHF. In DNA, the CDR3 is TGTGCCAGCAGCTCGGACAGTCCTAATTCACCCCTCCACTTT.

V is TRBV5-1 and J is TRBJ2-7, with 8 positions matching TRBD1. This CDR3 spans 14 amino acids. V lost 4 bases to trimming and J lost 5 bases; unmatched junction nucleotides: 8. CDR1 and CDR2 from the germline V gene are SGHRS and YFSETQ. The CDR3 loop reads CASSTFGTGDEQYF. CDR3 nucleotides: TGCGCCAGCAGCACTTTCGGGACAGGTGACGAGCAGTACTTC.

The chain couples TRBV3-1 (or the pseudogene TRBV3-2) to TRBJ2-1, with 9 bases matching TRBD2. CDR3 size: 17 residues. The germline V gene encodes CDR1 LGHDT and CDR2 YNNKEL (reference sequence). Trimming cost V 1 base and J 0 bases; bases outside gene matches: 4. CDR3 in amino acids: CASSQVSGGRSYNEQFF. CDR3 sequence (DNA): TGTGCCAGCAGCCAAGTCAGCGGGGGGCGCTCCTACAATGAGCAGTTCTTC.

This chain connects TRBV2 to TRBJ1-5; D perhaps matches TRBD1 (5 bases). Trimming left V 5 bases short and J 4 bases short, with 9 bases between. CDR1 SNHLY and CDR2 FYNNEI come from the germline V gene. The CDR3 totals 13 residues. This CDR3 is CASSYRSNQPQHF. DNA of the CDR3: TGTGCCAGCAGTTACAGGAGTAATCAGCCCCAGCATTTT.

This clone was detected once. The germline gene is not matched at one end of the junction; a read error may be the cause. J is TRBJ2-7 and V is TRBV7-7, with D perhaps matching TRBD1 (5 bases). The length of the CDR3 is 15 residues. Germline loops: CDR1 SSHAT, CDR2 FNYEAQ (reference sequence). The CDR3 DNA reads as TGTGCTAGCAGCCCACGTTTTGACAGCTCCTACGAGCAGTACTTC. It is translated as CASSPRFDSSYEQYF.

The rearrangement links TRBV19 to TRBJ1-2; 9 bases line up with TRBD1. With V trimmed by 6 bases and J by 2 bases, 7 bases remained unmatched. Germline V gene lookup returns CDR1 LNHDA and CDR2 SQIVND (reference sequence). The CDR3 extends over 15 amino acids. DNA for the CDR3: TGTGCCAGTAGCCCTGGTGGACAGGGGAACTATGGCTACACCTTC. Protein: CASSPGGQGNYGYTF.

The gene calls are TRBV10-3 and TRBJ1-4, with TRBD1 identical over 10 bases. The CDR3 loop spans 16 amino acids. V lost 6 bases to trimming and J lost 7 bases; unmatched junction nucleotides: 11. CDR1 ENHRY and CDR2 SYGVKD come from the germline V gene. The CDR3 loop is CAISQTQTGGGEKLFF. In DNA form, the CDR3 reads TGTGCCATCAGCCAAACACAGACAGGGGGCGGTGAAAAACTGTTTTTT.